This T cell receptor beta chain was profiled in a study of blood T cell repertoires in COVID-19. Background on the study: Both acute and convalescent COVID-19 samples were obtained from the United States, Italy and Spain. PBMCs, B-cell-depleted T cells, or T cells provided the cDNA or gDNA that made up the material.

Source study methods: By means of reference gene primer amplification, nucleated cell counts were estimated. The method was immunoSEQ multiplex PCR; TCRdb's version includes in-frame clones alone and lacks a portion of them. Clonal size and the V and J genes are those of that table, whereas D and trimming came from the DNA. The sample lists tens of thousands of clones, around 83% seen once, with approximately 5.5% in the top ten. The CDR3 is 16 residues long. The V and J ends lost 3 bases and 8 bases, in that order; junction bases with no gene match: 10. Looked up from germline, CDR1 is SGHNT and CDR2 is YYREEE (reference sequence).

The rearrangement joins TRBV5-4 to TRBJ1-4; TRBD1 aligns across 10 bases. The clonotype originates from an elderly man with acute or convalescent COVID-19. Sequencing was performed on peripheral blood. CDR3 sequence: CASSSRGQGLGEKLFF. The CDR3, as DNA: TGTGCCAGCAGCTCCCGGGGACAGGGGCTGGGAGAAAAACTGTTTTTT.